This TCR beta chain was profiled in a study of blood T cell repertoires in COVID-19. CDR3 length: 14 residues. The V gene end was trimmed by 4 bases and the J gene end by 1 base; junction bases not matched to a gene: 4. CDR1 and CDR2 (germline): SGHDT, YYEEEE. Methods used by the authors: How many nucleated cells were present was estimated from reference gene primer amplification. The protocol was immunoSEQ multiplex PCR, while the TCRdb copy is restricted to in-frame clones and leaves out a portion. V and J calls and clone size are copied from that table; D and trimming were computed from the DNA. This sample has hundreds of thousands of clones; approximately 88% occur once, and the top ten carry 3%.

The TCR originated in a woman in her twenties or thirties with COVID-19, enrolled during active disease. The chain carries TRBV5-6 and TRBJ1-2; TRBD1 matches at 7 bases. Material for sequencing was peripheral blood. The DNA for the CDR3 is TGTGCCAGCAGCATGGGACAGAGTAACTATGGCTACACCTTC. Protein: CASSMGQSNYGYTF.